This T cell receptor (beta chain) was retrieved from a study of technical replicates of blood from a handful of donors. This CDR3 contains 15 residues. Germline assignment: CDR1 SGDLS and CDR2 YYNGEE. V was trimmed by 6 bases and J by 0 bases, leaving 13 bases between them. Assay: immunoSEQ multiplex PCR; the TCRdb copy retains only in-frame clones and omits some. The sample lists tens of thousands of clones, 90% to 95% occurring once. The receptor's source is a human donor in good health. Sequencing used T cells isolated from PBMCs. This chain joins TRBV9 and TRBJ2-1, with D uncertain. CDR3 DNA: TGTGCCAGCACCGAAGCGCCTAGCTCCTACAATGAGCAGTTCTTC. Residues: CASTEAPSSYNEQFF.